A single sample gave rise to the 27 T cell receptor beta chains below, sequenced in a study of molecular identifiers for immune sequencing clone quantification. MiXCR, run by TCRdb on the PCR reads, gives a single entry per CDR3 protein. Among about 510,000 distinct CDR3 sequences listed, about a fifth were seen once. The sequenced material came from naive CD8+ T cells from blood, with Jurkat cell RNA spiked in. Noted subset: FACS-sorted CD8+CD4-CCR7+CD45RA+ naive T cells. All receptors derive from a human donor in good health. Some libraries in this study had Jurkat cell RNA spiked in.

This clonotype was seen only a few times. This CDR3 reads CAGLDTEAFF. CDR3 nucleotide sequence: TGTGCCGGGCTGGATACTGAAGCTTTCTTT. The rearrangement links TRBV2 to TRBJ1-1; D ambiguous. The length of the CDR3 is 10 residues. Germline V gene sequence: CDR1 SNHLY, CDR2 FYNNEI. Trimming cost V 11 bases and J 5 bases, with 9 bases left between them.

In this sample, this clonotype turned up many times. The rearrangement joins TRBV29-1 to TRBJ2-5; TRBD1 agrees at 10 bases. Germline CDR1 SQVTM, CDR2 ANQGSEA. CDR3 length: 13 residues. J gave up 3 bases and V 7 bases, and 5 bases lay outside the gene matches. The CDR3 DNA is TGCAGCGCTATGACAGGGGGCGAAGAGACCCAGTACTTC. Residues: CSAMTGGEETQYF. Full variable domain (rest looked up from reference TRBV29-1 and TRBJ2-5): SAVISQKPSRDICQRGTSLTIQCQVDSQVTMMFWYRQQPGQSLTLIATANQGSEATYESGFVIDKFPISRPNLTFSTLTVSNMSPEDSSIYLCSAMTGGEETQYFGPGTRLLVL.

The CDR3 protein is CASSSAGGGVSLSYNEQFF. The DNA for the CDR3 is TGTGCCAGCAGTTCCGCGGGAGGGGGGGTCTCCCTCTCCTACAATGAGCAGTTCTTC. The chain is built from TRBV12-3 or TRBV12-4 and TRBJ2-1, with 9 bases fitting TRBD2. The CDR3 runs to 19 residues. The V and J ends lost 4 bases and 0 bases, in that order; junction bases with no gene match: 13.

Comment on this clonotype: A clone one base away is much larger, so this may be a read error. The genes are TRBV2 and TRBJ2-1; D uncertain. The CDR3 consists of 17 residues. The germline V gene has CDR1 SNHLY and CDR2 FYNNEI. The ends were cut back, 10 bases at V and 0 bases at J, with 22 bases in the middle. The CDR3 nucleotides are TGTGCCACCCTGGCCGTTGCAGGCTCGGACTCCTACAATGAGCAGTTCTTC. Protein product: CATLAVAGSDSYNEQFF.

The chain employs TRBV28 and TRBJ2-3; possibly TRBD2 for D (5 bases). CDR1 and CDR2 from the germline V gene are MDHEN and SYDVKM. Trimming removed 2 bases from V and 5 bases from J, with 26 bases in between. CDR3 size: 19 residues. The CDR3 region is CASSLMVISERYEQDTQYF. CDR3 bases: TGTGCCAGCAGTTTAATGGTAATTTCTGAGCGGTATGAACAAGATACGCAGTATTTT.

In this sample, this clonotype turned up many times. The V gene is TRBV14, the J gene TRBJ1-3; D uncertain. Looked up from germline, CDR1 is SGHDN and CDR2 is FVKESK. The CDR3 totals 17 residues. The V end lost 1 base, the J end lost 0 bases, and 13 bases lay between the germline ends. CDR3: CASSQVAHFTSGNTIYF. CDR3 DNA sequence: TGTGCCAGCAGCCAAGTTGCCCATTTCACCTCTGGAAACACCATATATTTT.

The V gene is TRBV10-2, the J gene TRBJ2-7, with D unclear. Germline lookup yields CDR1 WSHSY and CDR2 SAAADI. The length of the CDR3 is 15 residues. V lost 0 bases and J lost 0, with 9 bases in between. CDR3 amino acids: CASSESGSYSYEQYF. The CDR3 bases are TGCGCCAGCAGTGAGTCGGGGTCCTACTCCTACGAGCAGTACTTC.

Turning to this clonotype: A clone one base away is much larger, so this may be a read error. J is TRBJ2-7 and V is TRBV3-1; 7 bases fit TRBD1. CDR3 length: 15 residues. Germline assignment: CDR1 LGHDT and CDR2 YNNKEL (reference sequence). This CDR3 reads CAGSQPRDSHYEQYF. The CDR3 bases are TGTGCCGGCAGCCAACCCCGGGACAGCCACTACGAGCAGTACTTC.

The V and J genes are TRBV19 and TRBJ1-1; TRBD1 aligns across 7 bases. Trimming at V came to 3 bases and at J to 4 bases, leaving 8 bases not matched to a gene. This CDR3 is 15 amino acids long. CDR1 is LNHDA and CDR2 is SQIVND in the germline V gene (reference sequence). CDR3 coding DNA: TGTGCCAGTAGTATCGAGGGGGCCGTGTTCACTGAAGCTTTCTTT. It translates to CASSIEGAVFTEAFF.

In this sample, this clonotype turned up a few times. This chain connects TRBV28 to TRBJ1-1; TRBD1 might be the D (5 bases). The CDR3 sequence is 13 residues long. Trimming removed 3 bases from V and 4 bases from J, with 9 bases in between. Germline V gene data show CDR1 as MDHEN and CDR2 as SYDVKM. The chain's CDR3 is CASSLTEFTEAFF. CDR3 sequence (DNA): TGTGCCAGCAGTTTGACAGAATTCACTGAAGCTTTCTTT.

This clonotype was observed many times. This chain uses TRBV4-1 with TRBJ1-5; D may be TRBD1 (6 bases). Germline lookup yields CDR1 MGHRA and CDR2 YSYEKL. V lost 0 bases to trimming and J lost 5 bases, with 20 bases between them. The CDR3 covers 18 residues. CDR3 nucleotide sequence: TGCGCCAGCAGCCAAGATGTTTTCGGAAGGGGGGAAGATCAGCCCCAGCATTTT. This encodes CASSQDVFGRGEDQPQHF.

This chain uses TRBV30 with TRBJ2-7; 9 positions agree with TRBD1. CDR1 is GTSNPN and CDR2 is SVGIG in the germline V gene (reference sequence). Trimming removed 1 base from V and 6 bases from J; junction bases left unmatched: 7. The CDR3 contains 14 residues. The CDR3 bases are TGTGCCTGGAGTGCGAGGACAGGGGTCAGCGAGCAGTACTTC. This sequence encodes CAWSARTGVSEQYF. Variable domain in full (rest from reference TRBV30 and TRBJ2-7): SQTIHQWPATLVQPVGSPLSLECTVEGTSNPNLYWYRQAAGRGLQLLFYSVGIGQISSEVPQNLSASRPQDRQFILSSKKLLLSDSGFYLCAWSARTGVSEQYFGPGTRLTVT.

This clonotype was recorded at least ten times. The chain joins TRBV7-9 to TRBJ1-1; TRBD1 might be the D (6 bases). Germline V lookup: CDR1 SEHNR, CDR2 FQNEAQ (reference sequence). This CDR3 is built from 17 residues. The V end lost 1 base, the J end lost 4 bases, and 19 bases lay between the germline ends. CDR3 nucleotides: TGTGCCAGCAGCTTAGTTTCCTGGGGTGGCAGGGGCACTGAAGCTTTCTTT. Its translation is CASSLVSWGGRGTEAFF.

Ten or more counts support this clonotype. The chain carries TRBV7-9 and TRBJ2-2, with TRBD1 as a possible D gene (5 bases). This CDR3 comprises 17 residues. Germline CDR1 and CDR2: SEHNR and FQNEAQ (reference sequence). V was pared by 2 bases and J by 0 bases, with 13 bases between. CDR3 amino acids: CASSLIRGLPNTGELFF. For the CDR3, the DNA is TGTGCCAGCAGCTTAATAAGGGGTCTACCGAACACCGGGGAGCTGTTTTTT. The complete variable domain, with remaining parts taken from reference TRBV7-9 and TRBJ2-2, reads DTGVSQNPRHKITKRGQNVTFRCDPISEHNRLYWYRQTLGQGPEFLTYFQNEAQLEKSRLLSDRFSAERPKGSFSTLEIQRTEQGDSAMYLCASSLIRGLPNTGELFFGEGSRLTVL.

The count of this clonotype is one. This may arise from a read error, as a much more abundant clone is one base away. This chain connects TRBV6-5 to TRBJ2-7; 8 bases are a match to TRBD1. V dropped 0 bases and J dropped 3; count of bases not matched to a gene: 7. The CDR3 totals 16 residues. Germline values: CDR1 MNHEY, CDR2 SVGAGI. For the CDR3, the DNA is TGTGCCAGCAGTTACTCCGGGGCAGGGGGCGTCTACGAGCAGTACTTC. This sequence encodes CASSYSGAGGVYEQYF.

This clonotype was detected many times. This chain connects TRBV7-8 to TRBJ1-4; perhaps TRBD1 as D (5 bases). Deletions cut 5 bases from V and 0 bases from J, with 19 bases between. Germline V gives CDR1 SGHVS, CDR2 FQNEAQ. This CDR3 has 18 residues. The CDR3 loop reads CASSLISGTMATNEKLFF. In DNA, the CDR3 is TGTGCCAGCAGCCTAATCTCCGGGACCATGGCAACTAATGAAAAACTGTTTTTT.

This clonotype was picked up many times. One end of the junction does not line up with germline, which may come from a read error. The CDR3 here is CASSLERGNTEAFF. In DNA form, the CDR3 reads TGCGCCAGCAGCTTGGAAAGGGGCAACACTGAAGCTTTCTTT. The chain employs TRBV12-3 or TRBV12-4 and TRBJ1-1, with D possibly being TRBD1 (5 bases). The CDR3 runs to 14 residues.

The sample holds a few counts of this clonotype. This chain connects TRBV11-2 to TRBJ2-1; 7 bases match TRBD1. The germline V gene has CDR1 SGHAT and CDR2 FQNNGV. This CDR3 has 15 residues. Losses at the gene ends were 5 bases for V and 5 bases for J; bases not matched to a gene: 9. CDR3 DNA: TGTGCCAGCAGCGACAGGGAGTACTTGAACAATGAGCAGTTCTTC. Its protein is CASSDREYLNNEQFF. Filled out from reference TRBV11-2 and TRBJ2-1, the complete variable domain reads EAGVAQSPRYKIIEKRQSVAFWCNPISGHATLYWYQQILGQGPKLLIQFQNNGVVDDSQLPKDRFSAERLKGVDSTLKIQPAKLEDSAVYLCASSDREYLNNEQFFGPGTRLTVL.

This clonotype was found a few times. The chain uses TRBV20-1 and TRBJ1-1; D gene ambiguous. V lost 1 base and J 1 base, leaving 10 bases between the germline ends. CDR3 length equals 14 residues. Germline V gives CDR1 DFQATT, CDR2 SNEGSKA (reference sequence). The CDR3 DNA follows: TGCAGTGCTAGAGCTGCCAGTGAGAACACTGAAGCTTTCTTT. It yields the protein CSARAASENTEAFF.

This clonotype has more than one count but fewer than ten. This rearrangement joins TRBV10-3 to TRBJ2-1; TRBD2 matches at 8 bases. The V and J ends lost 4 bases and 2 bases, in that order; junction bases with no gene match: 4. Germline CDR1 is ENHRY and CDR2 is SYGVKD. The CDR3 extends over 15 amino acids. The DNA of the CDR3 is TGTGCCATCAGTGCCGGGGGGGGCCCCTACAATGAGCAGTTCTTC. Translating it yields CAISAGGGPYNEQFF.

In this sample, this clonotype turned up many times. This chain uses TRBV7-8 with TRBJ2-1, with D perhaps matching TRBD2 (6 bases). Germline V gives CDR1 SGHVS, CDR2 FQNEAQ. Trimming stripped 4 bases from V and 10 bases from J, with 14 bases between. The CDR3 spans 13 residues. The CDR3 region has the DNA TGTGCCAGCAGCTCCGGACTATCCGGCGAGCAGTTCTTC. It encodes CASSSGLSGEQFF. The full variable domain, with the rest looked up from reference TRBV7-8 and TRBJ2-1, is GAGVSQSPRYKVAKRGQDVALRCDPISGHVSLFWYQQALGQGPEFLTYFQNEAQLDKSGLPSDRFFAERPEGSVSTLKIQRTQQEDSAVYLCASSSGLSGEQFFGPGTRLTVL.

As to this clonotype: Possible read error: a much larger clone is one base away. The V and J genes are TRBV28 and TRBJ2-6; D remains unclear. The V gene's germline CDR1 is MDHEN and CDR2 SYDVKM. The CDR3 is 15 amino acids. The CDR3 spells CVSSLLYSGANVLTF. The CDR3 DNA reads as TGTGTCAGCAGTCTCCTTTACTCTGGGGCCAACGTCCTGACTTTC.

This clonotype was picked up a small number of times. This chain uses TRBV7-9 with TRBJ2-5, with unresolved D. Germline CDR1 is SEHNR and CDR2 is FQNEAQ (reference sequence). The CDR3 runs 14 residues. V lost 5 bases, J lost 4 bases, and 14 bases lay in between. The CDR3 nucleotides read TGTGCCAGCAGCCAGCTCGAGGTGGGAGAGACCCAGTACTTC. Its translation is CASSQLEVGETQYF. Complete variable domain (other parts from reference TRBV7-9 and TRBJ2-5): DTGVSQNPRHKITKRGQNVTFRCDPISEHNRLYWYRQTLGQGPEFLTYFQNEAQLEKSRLLSDRFSAERPKGSFSTLEIQRTEQGDSAMYLCASSQLEVGETQYFGPGTRLLVL.

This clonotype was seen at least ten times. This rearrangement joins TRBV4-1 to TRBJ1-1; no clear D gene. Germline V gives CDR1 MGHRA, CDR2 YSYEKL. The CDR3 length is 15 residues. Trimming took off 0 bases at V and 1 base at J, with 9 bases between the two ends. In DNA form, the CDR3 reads TGCGCCAGCAGCCAAGATGCGGGCCCGAACACTGAAGCTTTCTTT. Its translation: CASSQDAGPNTEAFF.

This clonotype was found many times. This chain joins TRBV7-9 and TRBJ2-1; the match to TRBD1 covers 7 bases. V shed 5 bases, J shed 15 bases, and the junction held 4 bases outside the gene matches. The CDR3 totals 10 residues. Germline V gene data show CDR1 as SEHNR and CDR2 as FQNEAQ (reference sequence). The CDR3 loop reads CASSRDSLFF. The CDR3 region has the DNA TGTGCCAGCAGCAGGGACAGTTTGTTCTTC.

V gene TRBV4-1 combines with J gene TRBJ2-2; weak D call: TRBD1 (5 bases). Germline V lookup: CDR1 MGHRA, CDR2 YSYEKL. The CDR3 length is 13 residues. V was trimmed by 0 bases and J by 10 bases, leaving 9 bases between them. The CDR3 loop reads CASSQDRVSELFF. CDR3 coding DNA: TGCGCCAGCAGCCAAGACAGGGTCTCGGAGCTGTTTTTT.

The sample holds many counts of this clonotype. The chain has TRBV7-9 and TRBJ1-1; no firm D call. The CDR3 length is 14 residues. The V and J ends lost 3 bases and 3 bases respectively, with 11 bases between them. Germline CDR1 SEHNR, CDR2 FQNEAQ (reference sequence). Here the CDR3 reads CASSFSGSDTEAFF. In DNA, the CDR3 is TGTGCCAGCAGCTTTTCGGGCAGCGACACTGAAGCTTTCTTT.